This T cell receptor beta chain was observed in a study of technical replicates of blood from several donors. The protocol was immunoSEQ multiplex PCR, while the TCRdb copy is restricted to in-frame clones and leaves out a portion. The repertoire has more than 90,000 clones, about 96% of them found once; the top ten carry approximately 0.26%. The germline CDR1 and CDR2 sequences are SNHLY and FYNNEI. The CDR3 loop spans 13 amino acids. The ends lost 6 bases at V and 1 base at J; junction bases unmatched: 2. Sequencing was done on a sample of T cells isolated from PBMCs. The TCR originated in a human donor in good health. The chain links TRBV2 to TRBJ2-5; 7 bases fit TRBD1. DNA of the CDR3: TGTGCCAGCAGCGGACAGGTCCAAGAGACCCAGTACTTC. Protein: CASSGQVQETQYF.